This T cell receptor (beta chain) appears in the sequencing data of a study of cytomegalovirus exposure and HLA in healthy donors (dated by TCRdb to the late 2010s). Background for the entire study: An earlier analysis of approximately 550 of the donors reported roughly 300 Gb of sequence data and 117 million unique TCR beta sequences from about 179 million T cells. An early release covering roughly 640 HLA-typed donors comprised around 300 gigabases of sequencing data and tens of millions of unique TCR sequences. Of the 398 genotyped donors, 65% to 90% were placed in the genetic ancestry cluster associated with self-reported Caucasian donors. The study aimed to test whether cataloging public T cell receptors could reveal signatures of past pathogen exposure. Using immunosequencing, the study profiled T cell repertoires from 500 to 800 subjects and related those repertoires to cytomegalovirus serostatus. A separate validation cohort of approximately 130 different subjects was used in addition to the approximately 700-subject first cohort. To predict cytomegalovirus infection status, the study combined high-throughput TCR immunosequencing, statistical association of individual TCRs with disease status, and machine learning. In a later analysis, previously published TCR beta repertoires from more than 500 donors were re-analyzed and high-resolution HLA genotyping was added so that TCR occurrence patterns could be studied. Rather than using new phenotypic data, the later analysis identified candidate immune exposures from TCR beta sequences and from how often those sequences occurred across donors. In an earlier analysis of 587 of the donors, high-throughput TCR beta sequencing was used to judge whether each TCR beta V gene segment behaved as functional or pseudogenic. Donor age, sex, ethnicity and CMV serostatus were collected together with the repertoire data. A later genetic analysis used genome-wide SNP genotypes for 398 of the 666 donors, treating that subset as a discovery cohort. Every discovery cohort repertoire had been produced on one sequencing platform. Both class I and class II loci were covered by HLA typing, at four-digit resolution. The number of typed donors differed by locus: about 620-640 for A, B, C, DRB1 and DQB1; 500 to 550 for DQA1; some 590 for DPA1; and around 470 for DPB1. Roughly five DR-DQ haplotypes were handled as single units for association and clustering because linkage in the cohort was strong. Among 300 to 450 genotyped donors of the cohort, an average of roughly 240,000 unique TCR beta nucleotide sequences were sequenced per donor, roughly 18% of them non-productive. What the research found in general, with its limitations: In the study, approximately 160 TCR beta chains were listed as associated with cytomegalovirus. The authors suggested that the approach could potentially be extended to other disease states and immunological phenotypes. A further reported finding was that TCR beta sequences accurately predicted the HLA-A and HLA-B alleles for most subjects in the first cohort. In this cohort, only TCR beta chains were sequenced, and detectable features were limited by the absence of alpha or paired-chain data. In vitro tests confirmed that three of the cytomegalovirus-associated TCR beta chains recognize cytomegalovirus antigens. The classifier was reported to diagnose cytomegalovirus status with high specificity and sensitivity in both the original and validation cohorts. Because the 87-base-pair reads could not distinguish some IMGT-functional V segments, including TRBV6-2 and TRBV6-3, those segments were excluded. A later analysis found that most CMV-associated TCR beta chains appeared HLA-restricted, with HLA associations seemingly driven largely by CMV exposure. Because some donors lacked HLA typing at each locus, the association tests relied only on the typed subset. The only immune exposure information available for the cohort was CMV serostatus. In an earlier analysis of over 550 of the donors, most TCR beta V segments were observed in productive rearrangements about 87% or about 30% of the time, broadly matching IMGT annotations. In a later genetic analysis, a missense DCLRE1C variant was associated with V-gene and J-gene trimming of TCR beta chains, and the association was replicated in an independent cohort. In a later analysis, HLA-associated TCR beta chains showed more clonal expansion and lower generation probabilities than non-associated chains that were equally common. A cluster of highly shared sequence variants was judged likely to represent a technical artifact of the sequencing pipeline. In a later analysis, the rate of TCR association differed among HLA loci, with DRB1 alleles having the most associated TCRs and HLA-C alleles having the fewest. Correlated functional status among segregating V segments might reflect linkage disequilibrium, but an unknown experimental factor could not be ruled out. Because counts were too low, roughly 18 rarely observed V segments, including chromosome 9 orphons, were left out of the earlier analysis of about 620 of the donors. Several of the top co-occurrence clusters appeared to be linked to parvovirus B19, influenza, CMV and Epstein-Barr virus, according to a later analysis. In a later genetic analysis, fewer N-insertions in productive TCRs were reported among donors in an Asian-associated ancestry cluster than the 666-donor mean. At a false discovery rate of 0.05, a later analysis linked some 18,000 TCR beta sequences to specific HLA alleles. The presence/absence analyses assumed that sequencing depth was roughly uniform across donors, and that assumption may not be true. While some public TCRs were present in many individuals, most TCR sequences turned up only very rarely across donors. When HLA alleles, especially DR and DQ, strongly co-occurred, TCR associations were difficult to assign to individual alleles.

The cohort comprised 710 or so healthy bone marrow donors. All cohort members were sampled while nominally healthy, although unrecorded immune exposures were likely present. The donor was CMV seropositive and belonged to the group of 250 to 300 seropositive cohort members. Each donor provided a peripheral blood sample, and peripheral blood mononuclear cells were used for TCR beta sequencing. The Qiagen DNeasy Blood Extraction Kit was used to extract genomic DNA from the blood cell samples. Library preparation used the immunoSEQ multiplex PCR assay. A mixture of 60 forward primers for TCR Vbeta segments and 13 reverse primers for TCR Jbeta segments was used in the multiplex PCR. The CDR3 region of rearranged TCR beta genes was amplified from genomic DNA by a multiplex PCR assay. The Illumina HiSeq System was used to sequence the amplified TCR beta libraries as 87-base-pair reads. The authors processed their data as follows. Across the 670 or so repertoires, a later analysis counted some 81 million unique TCR beta chains, some 11 million of which were shared by at least two donors. A nearest-neighbor algorithm error-corrected the raw reads and collapsed the reads into unique sequences, merging closely related sequences to remove PCR and sequencing errors. CDR3 sequences were aligned to IMGT reference sequences to assign V, D and J gene segments. For a sequence to be retained, a match of at least six nucleotides was required to both a V gene segment and a J gene segment. Rearrangements were classified as productive when the CDR3 lacked stop codons and remained in frame with V and J, and all other rearrangements were classified as non-productive. CDR3 was defined by IMGT convention, running from the second conserved V-encoded cysteine to the conserved J-encoded phenylalanine. The earlier analysis of some 600 of the donors excluded sequences that lacked an unambiguous match to a single V gene segment. In an earlier analysis of a few hundred of the donors, a V segment was called functional when productive rearrangements were above 56.7%, and segregating when the standard deviation between donors exceeded 5%. A statistical classification framework was built to diagnose cytomegalovirus status from the catalog of TCR beta chain sequences. In a later analysis, TCR nucleotide sequences were compared against IMGT/GENE-DB human TR gene sequences so that V and J genes could be assigned. Using the TCRdist pipeline, a later analysis assigned CDR3 sequences along with most-parsimonious VDJ recombination scenarios. A later analysis defined each TCR beta chain by its CDR3 amino acid sequence plus V-gene family, and excluded reads lacking a unique V-gene family. In a later analysis, nearly 600 highly shared, low-generation-probability nucleotide sequences were removed to address suspected cross-contamination and a sequencing artifact. For each public chain, a later analysis derived a clonal expansion index from normalized ranks of inferred template counts within each repertoire. In a later analysis, generation probabilities were computed with a VDJ recombination model fitted to out-of-frame rearrangements, and the resulting probabilities were checked against IGoR. Hypergeometric tests were used in a later analysis to score TCR-TCR, TCR-HLA and TCR-CMV co-occurrence, with a repertoire-size bias correction applied to the TCR pairs. False discovery rates were estimated in a later analysis by permuting HLA or CMV assignments 20 times. In a later analysis, co-occurring TCRs were grouped using DBSCAN, with TCRdist sequence similarity added in when clustering inside HLA-allele-positive subsets. Repertoires with fewer than 30,000 or more than 120,000 public chains were left out of co-occurrence clustering, as were a handful of repertoires with anomalous nucleotide sharing. TCRdb provides this immuneACCESS table in a form limited to in-frame rearrangements. Some clones are lacking; in checked studies, under half of them reflect an unresolved V gene, and why the rest are absent is not known. That table furnishes V, J and clone size, whereas the DNA furnished D and trimming. A total of approximately 86,000 clones appear in this sample, 85% of them only once. The ten most abundant clones make up about 7% of the sample.

The CDR3 numbers 16 residues from cysteine through phenylalanine. Left in the record is the CDR3 DNA by itself, 48 bases read in frame from the first base. From a lookup of the germline V gene (reference sequence), CDR1 and CDR2 are SEHNR and FQNEAQ. V is shortened by 5 bases, J by 5 bases, and the region joining them spans 21 bases. Notes on this clone: This clone's antigen is unknown. No base qualities exist here, and no much larger clone lies one base off it.

Sequencing was done on a sample of PBMCs. This TCR was recovered from a man in his forties in good health and CMV-seropositive. The chain is made from TRBV7-9 and TRBJ1-2; D gene: possibly TRBD1, on 5 matching bases. The DNA is as follows: TGTGCCAGCAGCGACCTCACAGGAAGGAAATCTTATGGCTACACCTTC. It specifies CASSDLTGRKSYGYTF.